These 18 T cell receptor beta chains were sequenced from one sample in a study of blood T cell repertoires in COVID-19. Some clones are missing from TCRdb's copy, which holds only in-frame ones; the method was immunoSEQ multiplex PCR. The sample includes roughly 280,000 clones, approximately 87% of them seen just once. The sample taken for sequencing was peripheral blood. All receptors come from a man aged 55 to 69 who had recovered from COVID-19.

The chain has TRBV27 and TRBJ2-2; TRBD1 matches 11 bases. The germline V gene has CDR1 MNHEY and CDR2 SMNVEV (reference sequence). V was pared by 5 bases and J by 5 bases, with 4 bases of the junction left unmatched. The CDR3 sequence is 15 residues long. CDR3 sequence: CASSTGQGVTGELFF. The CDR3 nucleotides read TGTGCCAGCAGTACGGGACAGGGGGTTACCGGGGAGCTGTTTTTT.

This chain's CDR3 is CASNGSPGGRNGYTF. As DNA, the CDR3 is TGTGCCAGCAACGGAAGCCCCGGAGGGAGGAATGGCTACACCTTC. The chain links TRBV27 to TRBJ1-2, with D unresolved. Germline-derived CDR1 and CDR2 are MNHEY and SMNVEV (reference sequence). With 7 bases removed from V and 6 bases from J, the gap between germline ends came to 21 bases. The CDR3 is 15 amino acids.

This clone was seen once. CDR3 bases: TGTGCCAGTAGTATCCAGAAGGGGGCCAATCAGCCCCAGCATTTT. Translation gives CASSIQKGANQPQHF. The chain links TRBV19 to TRBJ1-5, with 7 bases fitting TRBD1. This CDR3 has 15 amino acids. CDR1 and CDR2 from the germline V gene are LNHDA and SQIVND (reference sequence). V was clipped by 3 bases and J by 3 bases; unmatched bases: 5. The full variable domain, with the rest looked up from reference TRBV19 and TRBJ1-5, is DGGITQSPKYLFRKEGQNVTLSCEQNLNHDAMYWYRQDPGQGLRLIYYSQIVNDFQKGDIAEGYSVSREKKESFPLTVTSAQKNPTAFYLCASSIQKGANQPQHFGDGTRLSIL.

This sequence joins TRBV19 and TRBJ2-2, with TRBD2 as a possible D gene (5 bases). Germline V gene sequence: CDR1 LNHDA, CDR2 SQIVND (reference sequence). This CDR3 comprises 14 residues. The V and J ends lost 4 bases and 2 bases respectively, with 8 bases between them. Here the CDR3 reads CASSSGRNTGELFF. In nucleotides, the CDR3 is TGTGCCAGTAGTAGTGGGAGAAACACCGGGGAGCTGTTTTTT.

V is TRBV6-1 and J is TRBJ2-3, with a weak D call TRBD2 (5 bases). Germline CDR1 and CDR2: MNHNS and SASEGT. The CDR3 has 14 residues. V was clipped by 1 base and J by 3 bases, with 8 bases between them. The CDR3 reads CASSEGLATDTQYF. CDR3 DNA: TGTGCCAGCAGTGAAGGGCTAGCAACAGATACGCAGTATTTT.

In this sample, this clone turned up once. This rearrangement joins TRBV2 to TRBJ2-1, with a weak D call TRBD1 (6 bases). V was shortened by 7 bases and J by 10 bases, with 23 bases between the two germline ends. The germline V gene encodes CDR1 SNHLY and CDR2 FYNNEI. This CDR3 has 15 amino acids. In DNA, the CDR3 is TGTGCCAGCATAGCCACAGGGACGGTTTTCGGGGAGCAGTTCTTC. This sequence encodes CASIATGTVFGEQFF.

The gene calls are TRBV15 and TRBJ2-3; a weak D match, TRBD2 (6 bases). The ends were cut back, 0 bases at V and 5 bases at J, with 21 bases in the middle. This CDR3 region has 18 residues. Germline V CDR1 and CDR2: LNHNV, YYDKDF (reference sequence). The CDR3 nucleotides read TGTGCCACCAGCAGAGATCCCCTCGGGAGTTCTTCGAGAGATACGCAGTATTTT. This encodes CATSRDPLGSSSRDTQYF.

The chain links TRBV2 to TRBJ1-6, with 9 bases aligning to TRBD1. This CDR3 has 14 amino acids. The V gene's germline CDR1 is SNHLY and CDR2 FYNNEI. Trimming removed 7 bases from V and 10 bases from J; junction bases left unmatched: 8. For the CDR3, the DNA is TGTGCCAGCATGGGGGGGACAGGGAGATCACCCCTCCACTTT. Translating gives CASMGGTGRSPLHF.

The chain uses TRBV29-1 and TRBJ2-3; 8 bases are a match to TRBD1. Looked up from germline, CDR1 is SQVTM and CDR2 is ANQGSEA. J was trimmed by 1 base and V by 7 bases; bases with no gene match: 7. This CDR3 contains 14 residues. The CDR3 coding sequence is TGCAGCGCAGCAGGGGGCGCGGGCACAGATACGCAGTATTTT. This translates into CSAAGGAGTDTQYF.

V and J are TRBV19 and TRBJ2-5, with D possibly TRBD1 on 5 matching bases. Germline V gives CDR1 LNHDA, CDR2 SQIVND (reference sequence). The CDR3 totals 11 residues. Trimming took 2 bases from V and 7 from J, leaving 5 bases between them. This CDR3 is CASSIQGTQYF. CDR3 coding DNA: TGTGCCAGTAGTATACAGGGGACCCAGTACTTC.

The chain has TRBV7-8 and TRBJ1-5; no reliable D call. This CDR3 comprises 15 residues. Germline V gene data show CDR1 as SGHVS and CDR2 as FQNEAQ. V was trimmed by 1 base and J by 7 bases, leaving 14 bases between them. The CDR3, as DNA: TGTGCCAGCAGCTTAGATCCAGGCCATGGGCAGCCCCAGCATTTT. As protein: CASSLDPGHGQPQHF.

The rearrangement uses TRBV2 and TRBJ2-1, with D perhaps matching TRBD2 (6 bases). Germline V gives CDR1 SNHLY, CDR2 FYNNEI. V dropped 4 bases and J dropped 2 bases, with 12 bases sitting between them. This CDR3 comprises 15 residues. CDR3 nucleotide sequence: TGTGCCAGCAGTGGGGCGGGGCGTACCTACAATGAGCAGTTCTTC. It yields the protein CASSGAGRTYNEQFF.

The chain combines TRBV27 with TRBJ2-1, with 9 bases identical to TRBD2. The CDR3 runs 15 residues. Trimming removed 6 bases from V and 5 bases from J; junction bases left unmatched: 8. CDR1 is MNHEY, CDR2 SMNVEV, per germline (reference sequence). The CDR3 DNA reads TGTGCCAGCAGCCTTGGACTAGCGAGCCACAATGAGCAGTTCTTC. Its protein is CASSLGLASHNEQFF.

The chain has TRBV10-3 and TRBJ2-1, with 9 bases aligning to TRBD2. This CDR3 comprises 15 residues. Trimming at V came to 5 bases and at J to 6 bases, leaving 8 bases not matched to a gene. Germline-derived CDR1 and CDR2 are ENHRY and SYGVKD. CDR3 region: CAISNAGTSRNEQFF. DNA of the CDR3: TGTGCCATCAGTAACGCCGGGACTAGCCGCAATGAGCAGTTCTTC.

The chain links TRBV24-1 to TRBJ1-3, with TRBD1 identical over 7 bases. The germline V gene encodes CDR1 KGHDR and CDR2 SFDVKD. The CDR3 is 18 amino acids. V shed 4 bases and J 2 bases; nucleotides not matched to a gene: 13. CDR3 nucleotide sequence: TGTGCCACCAGTGACCAGGACAGGAGCCTAGGAACTGGAAACACCATATATTTT. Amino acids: CATSDQDRSLGTGNTIYF.

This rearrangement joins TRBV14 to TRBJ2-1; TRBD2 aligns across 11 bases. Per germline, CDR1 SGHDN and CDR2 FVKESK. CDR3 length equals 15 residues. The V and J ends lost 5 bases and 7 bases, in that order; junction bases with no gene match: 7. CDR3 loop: CASSISLAGANEQFF. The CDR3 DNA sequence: TGTGCCAGCAGCATTTCACTAGCGGGAGCTAATGAGCAGTTCTTC.

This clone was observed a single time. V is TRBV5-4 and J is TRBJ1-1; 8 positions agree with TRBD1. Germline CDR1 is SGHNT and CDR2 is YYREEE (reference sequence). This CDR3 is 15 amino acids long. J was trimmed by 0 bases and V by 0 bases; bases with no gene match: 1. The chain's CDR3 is CASSLGDRLNTEAFF. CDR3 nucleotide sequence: TGTGCCAGCAGCTTGGGGGACAGGTTGAACACTGAAGCTTTCTTT. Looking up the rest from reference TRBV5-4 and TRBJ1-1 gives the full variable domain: ETGVTQSPTHLIKTRGQQVTLRCSSQSGHNTVSWYQQALGQGPQFIFQYYREEENGRGNFPPRFSGLQFPNYSSELNVNALELDDSALYLCASSLGDRLNTEAFFGQGTRLTVV.

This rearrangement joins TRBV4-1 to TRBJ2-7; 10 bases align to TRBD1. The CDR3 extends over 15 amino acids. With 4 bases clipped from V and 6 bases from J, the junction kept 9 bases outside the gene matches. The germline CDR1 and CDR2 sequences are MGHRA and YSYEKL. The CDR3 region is CASSPSGTGEFEQYF. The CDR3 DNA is TGCGCCAGCAGCCCCTCCGGGACAGGGGAGTTCGAGCAGTACTTC.